The source of this T cell receptor beta chain is a study of blood T cell repertoires in COVID-19. Study in general: Collection of acute and convalescent COVID-19 samples took place in the United States, Italy and Spain. Nucleic acid was either cDNA or gDNA, and it came from T cells, B-cell-depleted T cells, or PBMCs.

As handled by the study authors: Reference gene primer amplification gave nucleated cell count estimates. The table came from immunoSEQ multiplex PCR; TCRdb's copy has only in-frame clones and leaves some out. V and J calls plus clone size are reproduced from that table; the DNA served to infer D and trimming. The profile covers about 55,000 clones, with around 83% appearing a single time and about 16% taken by the ten largest. CDR3 size: 17 residues. Germline CDR1 SGHRS, CDR2 YFSETQ. Trimming removed 2 bases from V and 0 bases from J; junction bases left unmatched: 8. The rearrangement links TRBV5-1 to TRBJ2-1; TRBD2 aligns across 7 bases. The sequenced material came from peripheral blood. The TCR comes from a human donor in a cohort sampled during active COVID-19. The CDR3 here is CASSLGLADLSYNEQFF. DNA of the CDR3: TGCGCCAGCAGCTTAGGCCTAGCGGACCTCTCCTACAATGAGCAGTTCTTC.